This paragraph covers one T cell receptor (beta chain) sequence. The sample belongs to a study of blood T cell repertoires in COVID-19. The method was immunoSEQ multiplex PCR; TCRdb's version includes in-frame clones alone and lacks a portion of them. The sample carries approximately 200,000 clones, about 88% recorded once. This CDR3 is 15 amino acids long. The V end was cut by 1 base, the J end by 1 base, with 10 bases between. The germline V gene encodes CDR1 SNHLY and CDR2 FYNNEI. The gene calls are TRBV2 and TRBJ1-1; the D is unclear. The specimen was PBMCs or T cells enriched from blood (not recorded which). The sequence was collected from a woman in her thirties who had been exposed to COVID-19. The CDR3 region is CASSEDRGGNTEAFF. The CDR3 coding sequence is TGTGCCAGCAGTGAAGACCGGGGAGGGAACACTGAAGCTTTCTTT.